These 6 T cell receptor beta chains were sequenced from one sample in a study of blood T cell repertoires in COVID-19. Clones were sequenced by immunoSEQ multiplex PCR, and TCRdb holds only the in-frame ones, with some missing. Found here are just over 150,000 clones, roughly 90% of them singletons; the top ten hold less than 8%. Material: PBMCs or T cells enriched from blood (not recorded which). The receptors come from a woman aged 45-60 years who had recovered from COVID-19.

The rearrangement links TRBV27 to TRBJ1-2; a weak D match, TRBD1 (5 bases). Germline CDR1 MNHEY, CDR2 SMNVEV (reference sequence). The CDR3 has 15 amino acids. V lost 3 bases, J lost 2 bases, and 13 bases lay in between. The DNA for the CDR3 is TGTGCCAGCAGTTTGAAACCTGACAGCAACTATGGCTACACCTTC. Translating it yields CASSLKPDSNYGYTF.

This clone turned up a few times. The V gene is TRBV19, the J gene TRBJ2-7, with D perhaps matching TRBD1 (6 bases). Trimming stripped 5 bases from V and 3 bases from J, with 17 bases between. Germline V gene data show CDR1 as LNHDA and CDR2 as SQIVND (reference sequence). This CDR3 spans 15 amino acids. The CDR3 is CASSYRATGFYEQYF. As DNA, the CDR3 is TGTGCCAGTAGTTATAGAGCCACAGGGTTCTACGAGCAGTACTTC.

J is TRBJ2-7 and V is TRBV7-6, with 7 bases that match TRBD1. V lost 6 bases to trimming and J lost 2 bases; unmatched junction nucleotides: 4. The germline gives CDR1 SGHVS, CDR2 FNYEAQ. CDR3 size: 13 residues. For the CDR3, the DNA is TGTGCCAGCAGTTTGACAGGGCCCTACGAGCAGTACTTC. Its translation is CASSLTGPYEQYF. Using reference TRBV7-6 and TRBJ2-7 for the parts outside the CDR3, the full variable domain is GAGVSQSPRYKVTKRGQDVALRCDPISGHVSLYWYRQALGQGPEFLTYFNYEAQQDKSGLPNDRFSAERPEGSISTLTIQRTEQRDSAMYRCASSLTGPYEQYFGPGTRLTVT.

The V call is TRBV21-1, the J call TRBJ2-3; TRBD2, the table's D call, was not compared with the DNA. TRBV21-1 is a pseudogene locus. CDR3 length: 14 residues. CDR3 coding DNA: TGTGCCAGCAGCAAAGAGCGGGGGGCAGATACGCAGTATTTT. This gives the protein CASSKERGADTQYF.

This chain uses TRBV4-2 with TRBJ1-1, with a tentative D call TRBD1 (5 bases). The CDR3 runs to 15 residues. Trimming stripped 0 bases from V and 2 bases from J, with 10 bases between. In germline, CDR1 is LGHNA, CDR2 YNFKEQ. The CDR3 protein is CASSQDPRGNTEAFF. The CDR3 coding sequence is TGTGCCAGCAGCCAAGACCCTAGGGGTAACACTGAAGCTTTCTTT.

The chain combines TRBV2 with TRBJ2-7, with a possible D match to TRBD1 (6 bases). Per the germline V gene, CDR1 is SNHLY and CDR2 is FYNNEI. Between the trimmed V and J ends, which lost 8 bases and 0 bases, there was a span of 14 bases. The CDR3 has 14 residues. CDR3 loop: CASVWDKSSYEQYF. The CDR3 nucleotides are TGTGCCAGCGTATGGGACAAGAGCTCCTACGAGCAGTACTTC.